Sequencing of this T cell receptor beta chain was carried out in a study of control samples from healthy donors and cancer patients. Measured with immunoSEQ multiplex PCR; TCRdb has only the in-frame clones, and not every one. In the table there are some 170,000 clones, roughly 95% of which are singletons. The CDR3 runs to 16 residues. CDR1 and CDR2 (germline): MNHEY, SMNVEV (reference sequence). V shed 5 bases, J shed 4 bases, and the junction held 9 bases outside the gene matches. The clonotype was recovered from a woman under 40 in good health. This chain links TRBV27 with TRBJ2-1; 9 bases are shared with TRBD1. The sequenced sample was blood. This CDR3 is CASSISHRGPYNEQFF. The CDR3 DNA follows: TGTGCCAGCAGTATCTCCCACAGGGGGCCGTACAATGAGCAGTTCTTC.